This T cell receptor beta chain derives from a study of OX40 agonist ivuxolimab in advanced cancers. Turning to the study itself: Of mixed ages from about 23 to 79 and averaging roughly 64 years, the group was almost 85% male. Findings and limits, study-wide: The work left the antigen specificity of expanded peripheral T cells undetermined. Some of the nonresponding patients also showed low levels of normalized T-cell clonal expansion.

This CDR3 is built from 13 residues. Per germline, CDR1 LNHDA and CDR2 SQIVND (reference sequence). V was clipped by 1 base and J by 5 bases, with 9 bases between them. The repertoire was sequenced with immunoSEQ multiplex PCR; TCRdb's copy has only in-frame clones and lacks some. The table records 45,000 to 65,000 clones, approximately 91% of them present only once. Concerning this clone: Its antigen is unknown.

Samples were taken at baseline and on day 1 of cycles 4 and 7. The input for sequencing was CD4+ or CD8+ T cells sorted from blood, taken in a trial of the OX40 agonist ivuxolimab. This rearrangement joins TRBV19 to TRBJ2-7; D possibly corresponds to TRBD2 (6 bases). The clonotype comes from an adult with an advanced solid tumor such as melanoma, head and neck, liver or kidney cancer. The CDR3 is CASSIAGGNEQYF. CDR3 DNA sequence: TGTGCCAGTAGTATAGCCGGGGGTAACGAGCAGTACTTC.